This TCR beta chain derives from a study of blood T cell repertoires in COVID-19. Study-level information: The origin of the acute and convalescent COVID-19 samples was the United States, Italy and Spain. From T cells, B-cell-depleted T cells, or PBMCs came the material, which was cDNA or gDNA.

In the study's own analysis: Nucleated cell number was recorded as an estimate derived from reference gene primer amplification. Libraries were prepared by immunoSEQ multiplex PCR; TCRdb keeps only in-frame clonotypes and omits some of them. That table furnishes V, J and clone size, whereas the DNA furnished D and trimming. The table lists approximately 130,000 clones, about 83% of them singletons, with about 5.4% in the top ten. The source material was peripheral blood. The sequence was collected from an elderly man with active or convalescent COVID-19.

The CDR3 region has the DNA TGTGCCAGCAGCATTGGGCCTGCCGGGGAGCTGTTTTTT. Its protein is CASSIGPAGELFF. The chain links TRBV6-6 to TRBJ2-2; D gene uncertain. Germline V gene sequence: CDR1 MNHNY, CDR2 SVGAGI (reference sequence). The CDR3 consists of 13 residues. Trimming took 6 bases from V and 6 from J, leaving 11 bases between them.